The rows below give T cell receptor beta chains drawn from one sample of a study of response to subunit inactivated influenza vaccine. TCRdb processed the RT-PCR reads anew with MiXCR; each CDR3 protein has one entry. The data hold roughly 650,000 distinct CDR3 sequences, with approximately 14% observed a single time. The sample was PBMCs from blood, taken roughly 13 days after vaccination. Source of these receptors: a man aged 50 to 60 who received an inactivated influenza vaccine. Both conserved end residues are part of each CDR3. The order of the fields is CDR3 length, V gene, D gene, J gene, clone size, CDR3 DNA, CDR3 protein. A D gene is named only where the DNA matches it firmly. The size field is filled for only some rows; it gives once, few, many or a size class.

>15|TRBV7-9|-|TRBJ1-2|few
TGTGCCAGCAGCTTGGGGACAAACCCTAACTATGGCTACACCTTC
CASSLGTNPNYGYTF
>13|TRBV20-1|TRBD1|TRBJ2-7|many
TGCAGTGCGCGGACAGGGAGCTCCTACGAGCAGTACTTC
CSARTGSSYEQYF
>12|TRBV10-3|-|TRBJ2-7|-
TGTGCCATCAGTCCATCCCCAGGGGAGCAGTACTTC
CAISPSPGEQYF
>15|TRBV4-2|TRBD2|TRBJ2-1|few
TGTGCCAGCAGACCTACTAGCGGGGGAGAATATGAGCAGTTCTTC
CASRPTSGGEYEQFF
>16|TRBV2|-|TRBJ2-1|-
TGTGCCAGCAGTGACGAGCTAGCGCCCAGTTACAATGAGCAGTTCTTC
CASSDELAPSYNEQFF
>14|TRBV28|TRBD1|TRBJ2-5|once
TGTGCCAGCAGCCCAGGGGGACAGCAAGAGACCCAGTACTTC
CASSPGGQQETQYF
>15|TRBV2|-|TRBJ2-3|-
TGTGCCAGCAGTGAAAGGCGCTGGGGTACAGATACGCAGTATTTT
CASSERRWGTDTQYF
>14|TRBV7-2|-|TRBJ2-1|-
TGTGCCAGCAGCATTAGTAGTGGGTTGGGTGAGCAGTTCTTC
CASSISSGLGEQFF
>18|TRBV20-1|-|TRBJ2-6|-
TGCAGTGCTAGGCGCGGGGGAGGGGGCTTCTCTGGGGCCAACGTCCTGACTTTC
CSARRGGGGFSGANVLTF
>13|TRBV24-1|-|TRBJ2-7|few
TGTGCCACCAGTCCGAACGGGGGTTACGAGCAGTACTTC
CATSPNGGYEQYF